These 17 T cell receptor beta chains share one sample of origin, sequenced in a study of T cell changes during pregnancy in multiple sclerosis. Data came from immunoSEQ multiplex PCR; TCRdb stores just in-frame clones and leaves some out. The sample holds 90,000 to 95,000 clones, roughly 90% seen once. The specimen comprised peripheral blood, sampled before pregnancy. These receptors were taken from a female donor with multiple sclerosis, enrolled in a pregnancy study.

This sequence joins TRBV4-3 and TRBJ2-3; 13 bases map to TRBD2. CDR3 length: 16 amino acids. Germline CDR1 reads LGHNA; CDR2 reads YSLEER. The V gene end was trimmed by 0 bases and the J gene end by 11 bases; junction bases not matched to a gene: 8. The CDR3 protein is CASSQEGLAGAAGQYF. The CDR3, as DNA: TGCGCCAGCAGCCAAGAAGGACTAGCGGGGGCCGCCGGGCAGTATTTT.

The chain carries TRBV7-6 and TRBJ2-7; D is possibly TRBD1 (5 bases). This CDR3 contains 14 residues. V lost 1 base and J 2 bases, leaving 9 bases between the germline ends. Per the germline V gene, CDR1 is SGHVS and CDR2 is FNYEAQ. CDR3 residues: CASSLEGRAYEQYF. The CDR3 DNA reads TGTGCCAGCAGCTTAGAAGGCAGGGCCTACGAGCAGTACTTC.

This clone was detected a few times. The rearrangement uses TRBV18 and TRBJ1-2; a possible D gene is TRBD1 (5 bases). The CDR3 length is 14 residues. Germline CDR1 and CDR2: KGHSH and LQKENI. The germline V and J ends were trimmed by 3 bases and 5 bases, with 13 bases remaining between them. The CDR3 coding sequence is TGTGCCAGCTCACCCGGCAGGGAAAATTATGGCTACACCTTC. Its protein is CASSPGRENYGYTF.

The V gene is TRBV7-3, the J gene TRBJ2-7; D gene ambiguous. V dropped 2 bases and J dropped 1 base, with 6 bases sitting between them. Germline V lookup: CDR1 SGHTA, CDR2 FQGTGA. This CDR3 has 13 residues. The CDR3, as DNA: TGTGCCAGCAGCTTATACATATCCTACGAGCAGTACTTC. It specifies CASSLYISYEQYF.

The chain employs TRBV5-4 and TRBJ1-5, with 7 bases identical to TRBD1. Germline V gives CDR1 SGHNT, CDR2 YYREEE (reference sequence). The V and J ends lost 9 bases and 4 bases, in that order; junction bases with no gene match: 4. The CDR3 consists of 12 residues. CDR3 nucleotide sequence: TGTGCCACCCAACAGGGGAATCAGCCCCAGCATTTT. Amino acid sequence: CATQQGNQPQHF.

The chain joins TRBV7-8 to TRBJ2-3; tentatively, D is TRBD2 (7 bases). This CDR3 spans 17 amino acids. Per germline, CDR1 SGHVS and CDR2 FQNEAQ. Trimming removed 2 bases from V and 2 bases from J, with 17 bases in between. CDR3: CASSLRGASGFTDTQYF. The CDR3 bases are TGTGCCAGCAGCTTAAGGGGGGCTAGCGGATTCACAGATACGCAGTATTTT.

The V gene is TRBV28, the J gene TRBJ2-2; D may be TRBD1 (6 bases). Germline assignment: CDR1 MDHEN and CDR2 SYDVKM. V was cut by 8 bases and J by 1 base, with 17 bases left in between. The CDR3 loop spans 16 amino acids. CDR3 in amino acids: CASSFLGTLNTGELFF. CDR3 coding DNA: TGTGCCAGCTCTTTCTTGGGGACATTGAACACCGGGGAGCTGTTTTTT.

The V call is TRBV18, the J call TRBJ1-1; no clear D gene. Germline-derived CDR1 and CDR2 are KGHSH and LQKENI. V lost 2 bases and J 0 bases, leaving 10 bases between the germline ends. The CDR3 is made up of 15 amino acids. The CDR3 region is CASSPWQDMNTEAFF. Here the CDR3 DNA reads TGTGCCAGCTCACCATGGCAGGATATGAACACTGAAGCTTTCTTT.

This chain joins TRBV19 and TRBJ1-1; no definite D call. CDR3 size: 13 residues. Between the trimmed V and J ends, which lost 5 bases and 2 bases, there was a span of 9 bases. The germline V gene has CDR1 LNHDA and CDR2 SQIVND (reference sequence). CDR3 nucleotide sequence: TGTGCCAGTAGTCCATCAGTTAACACTGAAGCTTTCTTT. This encodes CASSPSVNTEAFF.

The gene calls are TRBV5-1 and TRBJ1-3, with 8 nucleotides matching TRBD1. This CDR3 contains 16 residues. Germline CDR1 is SGHRS and CDR2 is YFSETQ. With 3 bases clipped from V and 2 bases from J, the junction kept 7 bases outside the gene matches. CDR3 sequence: CASSWGGQVAGNTIYF. The CDR3 region has the DNA TGCGCCAGCAGCTGGGGGGGACAGGTCGCTGGAAACACCATATATTTT.

CDR3 amino acids: CASSLLGGSVDQPQHF. The CDR3, as DNA: TGTGCCAGCAGTTTATTGGGAGGGAGTGTAGATCAGCCCCAGCATTTT. The chain is built from TRBV28 and TRBJ1-5; D gene ambiguous. CDR3 length equals 16 residues. Per germline, CDR1 MDHEN and CDR2 SYDVKM. With 1 base removed from V and 5 bases from J, the gap between germline ends came to 15 bases.

This clone was seen a single time. The V call is TRBV27, the J call TRBJ1-3, with 8 nucleotides matching TRBD1. Germline CDR1 reads MNHEY; CDR2 reads SMNVEV (reference sequence). Trimming cost V 6 bases and J 5 bases; bases outside gene matches: 3. The CDR3 consists of 13 residues. CDR3 protein: CASSRTGRNTIYF. CDR3 in DNA: TGTGCCAGCAGCCGGACAGGGAGAAACACCATATATTTT.

This clone was seen once. The CDR3 here is CASSSTGQDQPQHF. The CDR3 DNA is TGTGCCAGCAGCTCAACAGGGCAGGATCAGCCCCAGCATTTT. This rearrangement joins TRBV11-2 to TRBJ1-5; perhaps TRBD1 as D (6 bases). Deletions cut 4 bases from V and 5 bases from J, with 12 bases between. The CDR3 length is 14 residues. Germline CDR1 reads SGHAT; CDR2 reads FQNNGV.

The CDR3 DNA reads TGTGCCTGGGGGGTCGGGGGGGGCGGGAAGACCCAGTACTTC. Amino acids: CAWGVGGGGKTQYF. The chain links TRBV30 to TRBJ2-5; 8 bases align to TRBD2. J was trimmed by 6 bases and V by 5 bases; bases with no gene match: 11. Germline CDR1 GTSNPN, CDR2 SVGIG (reference sequence). This CDR3 has 14 amino acids. The entire variable domain, with the rest obtained from reference TRBV30 and TRBJ2-5, is as follows: SQTIHQWPATLVQPVGSPLSLECTVEGTSNPNLYWYRQAAGRGLQLLFYSVGIGQISSEVPQNLSASRPQDRQFILSSKKLLLSDSGFYLCAWGVGGGGKTQYFGPGTRLLVL.

The CDR3 region is CASRGTGGGNQPQHF. The CDR3 bases are TGTGCCAGTAGGGGGACAGGGGGCGGCAATCAGCCCCAGCATTTT. V and J are TRBV19 and TRBJ1-5; 12 positions agree with TRBD1. CDR1 is LNHDA and CDR2 is SQIVND in the germline V gene (reference sequence). There are 15 residues in the CDR3. The V and J ends lost 6 bases and 2 bases, in that order; junction bases with no gene match: 2.

This clone showed up just once. This chain links TRBV18 with TRBJ2-1, with 9 bases matching TRBD2. The CDR3 extends over 14 amino acids. Per germline, CDR1 KGHSH and CDR2 LQKENI. The trim removed 7 bases at V and 8 bases at J, leaving 9 bases unmatched. CDR3: CASWMGTSLDEQFF. CDR3 in DNA: TGTGCCAGCTGGATGGGGACTAGCTTGGATGAGCAGTTCTTC.

The chain links TRBV28 to TRBJ1-2; D unresolved. Germline CDR1 and CDR2: MDHEN and SYDVKM. Trimming stripped 6 bases from V and 7 bases from J, with 9 bases between. The CDR3 is made up of 11 amino acids. The CDR3 coding sequence is TGTGCCAGCAGCCAGCGTAGTGGCTACACCTTC. As protein: CASSQRSGYTF.